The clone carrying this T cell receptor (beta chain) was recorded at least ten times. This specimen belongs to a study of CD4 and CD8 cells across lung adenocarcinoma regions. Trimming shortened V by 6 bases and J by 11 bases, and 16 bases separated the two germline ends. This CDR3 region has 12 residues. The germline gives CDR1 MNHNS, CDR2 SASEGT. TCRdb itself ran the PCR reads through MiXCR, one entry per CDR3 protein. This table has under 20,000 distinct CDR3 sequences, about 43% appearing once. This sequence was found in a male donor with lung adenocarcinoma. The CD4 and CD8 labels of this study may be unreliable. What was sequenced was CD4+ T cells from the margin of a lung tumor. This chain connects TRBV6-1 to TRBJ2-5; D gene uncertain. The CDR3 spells CASRFNREEQYF. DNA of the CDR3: TGTGCCAGCAGGTTTAATCGTGAGGAGCAGTACTTC.